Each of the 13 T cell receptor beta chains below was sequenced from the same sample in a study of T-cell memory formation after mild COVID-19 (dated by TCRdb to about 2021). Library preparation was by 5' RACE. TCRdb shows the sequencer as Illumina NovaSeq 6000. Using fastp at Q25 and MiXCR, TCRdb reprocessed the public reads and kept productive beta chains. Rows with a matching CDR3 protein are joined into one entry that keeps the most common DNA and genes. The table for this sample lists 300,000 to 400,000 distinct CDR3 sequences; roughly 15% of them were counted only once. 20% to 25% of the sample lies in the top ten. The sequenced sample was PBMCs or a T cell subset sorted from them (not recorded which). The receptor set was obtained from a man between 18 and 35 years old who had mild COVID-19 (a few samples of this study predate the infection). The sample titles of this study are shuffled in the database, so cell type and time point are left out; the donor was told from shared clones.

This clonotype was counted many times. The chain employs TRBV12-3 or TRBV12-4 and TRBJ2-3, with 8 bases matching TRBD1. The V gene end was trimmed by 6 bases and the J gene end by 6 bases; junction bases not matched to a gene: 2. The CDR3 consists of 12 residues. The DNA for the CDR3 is TGTGCCAGCAGCTACAGGGGGGATACGCAGTATTTT. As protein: CASSYRGDTQYF.

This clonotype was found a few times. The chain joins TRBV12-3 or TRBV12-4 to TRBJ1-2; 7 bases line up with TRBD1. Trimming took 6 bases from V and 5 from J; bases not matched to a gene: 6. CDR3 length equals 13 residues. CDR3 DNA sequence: TGTGCCAGCAGGGACAGACAGGGATATGGCTACACCTTC. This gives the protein CASRDRQGYGYTF.

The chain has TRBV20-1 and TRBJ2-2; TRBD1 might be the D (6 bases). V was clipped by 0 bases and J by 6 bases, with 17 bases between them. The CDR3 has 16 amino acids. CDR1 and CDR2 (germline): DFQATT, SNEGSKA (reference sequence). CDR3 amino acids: CSARDRRQGYAGELFF. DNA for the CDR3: TGCAGTGCTAGAGATCGAAGGCAGGGGTACGCCGGGGAGCTGTTTTTT.

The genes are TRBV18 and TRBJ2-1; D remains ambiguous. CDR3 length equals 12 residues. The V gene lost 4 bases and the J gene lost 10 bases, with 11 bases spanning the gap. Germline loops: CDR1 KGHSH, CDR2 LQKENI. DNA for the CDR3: TGTGCCAGCTCACACGAAAGATCGGAGCAGTTCTTC. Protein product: CASSHERSEQFF.

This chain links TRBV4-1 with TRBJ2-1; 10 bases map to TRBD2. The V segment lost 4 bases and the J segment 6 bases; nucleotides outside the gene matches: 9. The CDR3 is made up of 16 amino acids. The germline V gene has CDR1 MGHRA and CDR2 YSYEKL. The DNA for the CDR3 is TGCGCCAGCAGCCCCCAGGGCCCTAGCGGGAGCAATGAGCAGTTCTTC. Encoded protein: CASSPQGPSGSNEQFF.

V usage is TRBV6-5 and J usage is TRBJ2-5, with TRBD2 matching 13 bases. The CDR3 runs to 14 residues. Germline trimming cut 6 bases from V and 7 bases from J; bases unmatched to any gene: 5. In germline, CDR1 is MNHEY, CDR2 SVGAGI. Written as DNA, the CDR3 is TGTGCCAGCAGAACTAGCGGGGGGGTCGGGACCCAGTACTTC. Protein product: CASRTSGGVGTQYF.

CDR3 region: CASAEEELIYNEQFF. CDR3 nucleotide sequence: TGCGCCAGCGCCGAGGAGGAACTGATATACAATGAGCAGTTCTTC. V usage is TRBV5-1 and J usage is TRBJ2-1, with a weak D call TRBD2 (5 bases). CDR1 and CDR2 from the germline V gene are SGHRS and YFSETQ. V lost 7 bases, J lost 4 bases, and 18 bases lay in between. CDR3 length: 15 amino acids.

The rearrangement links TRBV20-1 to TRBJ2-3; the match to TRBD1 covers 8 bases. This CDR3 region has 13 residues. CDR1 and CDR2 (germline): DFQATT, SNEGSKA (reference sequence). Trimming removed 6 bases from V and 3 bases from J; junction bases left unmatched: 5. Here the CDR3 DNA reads TGCAGTGCGCGGACAGGGCTGACAGATACGCAGTATTTT. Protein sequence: CSARTGLTDTQYF.

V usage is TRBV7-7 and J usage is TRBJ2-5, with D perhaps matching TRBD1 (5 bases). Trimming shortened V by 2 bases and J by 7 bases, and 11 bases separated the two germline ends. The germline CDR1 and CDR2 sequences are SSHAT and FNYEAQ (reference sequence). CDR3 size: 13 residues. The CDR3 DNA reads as TGTGCCAGCAGCTTACTCAGGGCAGGGACCCAGTACTTC. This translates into CASSLLRAGTQYF.

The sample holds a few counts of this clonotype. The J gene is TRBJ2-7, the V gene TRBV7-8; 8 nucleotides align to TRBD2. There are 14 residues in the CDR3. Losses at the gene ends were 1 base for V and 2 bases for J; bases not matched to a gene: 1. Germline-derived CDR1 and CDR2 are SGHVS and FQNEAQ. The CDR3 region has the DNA TGTGCCAGCAGCTTAGAAGCGGGGGCCTACGAGCAGTACGTC. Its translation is CASSLEAGAYEQYV.

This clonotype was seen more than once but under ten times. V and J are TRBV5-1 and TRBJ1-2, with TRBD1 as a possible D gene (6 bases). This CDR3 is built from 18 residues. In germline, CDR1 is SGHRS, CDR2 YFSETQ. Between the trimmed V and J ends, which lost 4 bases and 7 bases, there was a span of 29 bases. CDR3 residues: CASSPYRDSIIHTSGYTF. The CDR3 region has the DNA TGCGCCAGCAGCCCCTACAGGGACTCCATAATTCACACAAGTGGCTACACCTTC.

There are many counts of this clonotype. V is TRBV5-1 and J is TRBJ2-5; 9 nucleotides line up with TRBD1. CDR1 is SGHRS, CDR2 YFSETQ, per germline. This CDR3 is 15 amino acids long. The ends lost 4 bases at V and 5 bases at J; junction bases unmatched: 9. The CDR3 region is CASSRQGDPVETQYF. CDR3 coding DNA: TGCGCCAGCAGCAGACAGGGGGACCCAGTTGAGACCCAGTACTTC.

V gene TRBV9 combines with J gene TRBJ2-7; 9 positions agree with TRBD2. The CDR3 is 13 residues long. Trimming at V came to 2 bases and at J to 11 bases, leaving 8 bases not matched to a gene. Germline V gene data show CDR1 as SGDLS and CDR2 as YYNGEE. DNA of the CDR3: TGTGCCAGCAGCGTTCGCCTAGCGGGACATAAGTACTTC. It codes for CASSVRLAGHKYF. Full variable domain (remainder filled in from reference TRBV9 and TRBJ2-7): DSGVTQTPKHLITATGQRVTLRCSPRSGDLSVYWYQQSLDQGLQFLIQYYNGEERAKGNILERFSAQQFPDLHSELNLSSLELGDSALYFCASSVRLAGHKYFGPGTRLTVT.